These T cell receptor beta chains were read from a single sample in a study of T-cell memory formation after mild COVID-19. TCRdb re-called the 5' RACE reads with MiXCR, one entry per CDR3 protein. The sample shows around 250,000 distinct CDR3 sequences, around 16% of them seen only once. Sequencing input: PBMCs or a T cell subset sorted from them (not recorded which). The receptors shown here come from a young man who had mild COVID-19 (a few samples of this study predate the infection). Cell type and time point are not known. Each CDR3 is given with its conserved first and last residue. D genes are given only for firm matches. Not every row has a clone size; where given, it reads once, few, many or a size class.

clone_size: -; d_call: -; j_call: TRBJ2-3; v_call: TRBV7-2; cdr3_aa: CASSLGGGMTDTQYF; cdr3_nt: TGTGCCAGCAGCTTAGGAGGGGGGATGACAGATACGCAGTATTTT
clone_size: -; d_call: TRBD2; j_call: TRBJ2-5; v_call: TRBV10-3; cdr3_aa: CAISETSGQETQYF; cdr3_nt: TGTGCCATCAGTGAGACTAGCGGCCAAGAGACCCAGTACTTC
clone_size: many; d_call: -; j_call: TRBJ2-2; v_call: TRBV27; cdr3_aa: CASSSPETGMGGGELFF; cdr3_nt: TGTGCCAGCAGTTCGCCGGAAACAGGGATGGGCGGCGGGGAGCTGTTTTTT
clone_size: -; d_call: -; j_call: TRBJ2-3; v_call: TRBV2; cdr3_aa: CASSGIQGGTDTQYF; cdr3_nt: TGTGCCAGCAGTGGGATACAGGGAGGCACAGATACGCAGTATTTT
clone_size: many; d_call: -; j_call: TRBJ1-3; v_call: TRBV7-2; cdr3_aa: CASSPIAQSGNTIYF; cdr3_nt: TGTGCCAGCAGCCCCATAGCGCAATCAGGAAACACCATATATTTT
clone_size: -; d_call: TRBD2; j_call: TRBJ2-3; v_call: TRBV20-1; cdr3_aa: CSAKGLFTDTQYF; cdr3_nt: TGCAGTGCGAAGGGACTATTCACAGATACGCAGTATTTT
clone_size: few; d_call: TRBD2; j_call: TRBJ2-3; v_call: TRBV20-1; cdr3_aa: CSATLAGGVQDTQYF; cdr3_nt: TGCAGTGCCACACTAGCGGGGGGCGTTCAGGATACGCAGTATTTT
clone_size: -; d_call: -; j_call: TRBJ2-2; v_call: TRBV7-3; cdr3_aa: CASSLKDRTGELFF; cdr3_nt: TGTGCCAGCAGCTTGAAGGACAGAACCGGGGAGCTGTTTTTT
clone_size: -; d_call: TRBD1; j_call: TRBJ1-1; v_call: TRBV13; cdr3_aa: CASSSGQERAFF; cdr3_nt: TGTGCCAGCAGCTCTGGACAGGAACGCGCTTTCTTT
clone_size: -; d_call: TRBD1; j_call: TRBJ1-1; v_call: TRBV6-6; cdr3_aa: CASSSRLTGDLVTEAFF; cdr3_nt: TGTGCCAGCAGTTCCCGTCTGACAGGGGATTTGGTCACTGAAGCTTTCTTT
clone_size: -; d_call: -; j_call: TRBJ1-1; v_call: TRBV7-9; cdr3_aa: CASSLQHVGGPEAFF; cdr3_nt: TGTGCCAGCAGCTTACAACACGTAGGAGGGCCTGAAGCTTTCTTT
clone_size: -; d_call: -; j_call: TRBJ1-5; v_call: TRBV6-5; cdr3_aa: CASSTTSTQPQHF; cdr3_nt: TGTGCCAGCAGCACGACCTCCACCCAGCCCCAGCATTTT
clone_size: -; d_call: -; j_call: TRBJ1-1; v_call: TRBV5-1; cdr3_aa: CASSQTMNTEAFF; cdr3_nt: TGCGCCAGCAGCCAGACGATGAACACTGAAGCTTTCTTT
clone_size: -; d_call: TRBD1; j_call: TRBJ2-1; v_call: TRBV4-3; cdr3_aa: CASSHTGTGYREEQFF; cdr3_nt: TGCGCCAGCAGCCACACAGGGACAGGATATCGGGAGGAGCAGTTCTTC
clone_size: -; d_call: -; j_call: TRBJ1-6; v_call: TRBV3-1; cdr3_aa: CASSQDGYPSPLHF; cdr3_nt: TGTGCCAGCAGCCAAGACGGGTATCCATCACCCCTCCACTTT
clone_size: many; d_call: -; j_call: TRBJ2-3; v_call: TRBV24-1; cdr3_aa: CATSDSGGAGDTQYF; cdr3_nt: TGTGCCACCAGTGACTCAGGTGGAGCGGGAGATACGCAGTATTTT
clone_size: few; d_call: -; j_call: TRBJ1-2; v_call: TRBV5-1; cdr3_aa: CASSLASGDGYTF; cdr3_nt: TGCGCCAGCAGCTTGGCCTCGGGGGATGGCTACACCTTC
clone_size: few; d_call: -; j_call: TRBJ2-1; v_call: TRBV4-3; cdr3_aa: CASSQDGTAGHNEQFF; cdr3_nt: TGCGCCAGCAGCCAAGACGGGACCGCCGGTCACAATGAGCAGTTCTTC
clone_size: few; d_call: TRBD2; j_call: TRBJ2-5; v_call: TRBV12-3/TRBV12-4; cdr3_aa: CASSSSGLAGRVTQYF; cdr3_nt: TGTGCCAGCAGTTCATCGGGACTAGCGGGCCGTGTGACCCAGTACTTC
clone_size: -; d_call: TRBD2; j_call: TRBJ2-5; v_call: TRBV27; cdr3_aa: CASSFGGGIETQYF; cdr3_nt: TGTGCCAGCAGTTTTGGCGGGGGGATCGAGACCCAGTACTTC
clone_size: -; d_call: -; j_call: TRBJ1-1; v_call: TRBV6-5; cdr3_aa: CASSYTLPGRGEAFF; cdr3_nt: TGTGCCAGCAGTTACACACTTCCGGGTCGGGGTGAAGCTTTCTTT
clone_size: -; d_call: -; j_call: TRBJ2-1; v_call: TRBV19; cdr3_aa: CASSSGLKQFF; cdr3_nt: TGTGCCAGTAGCTCCGGACTAAAGCAGTTCTTC
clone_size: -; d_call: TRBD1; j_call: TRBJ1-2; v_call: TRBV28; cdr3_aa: CATLPGQAYGGYTF; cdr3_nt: TGTGCCACTTTACCGGGACAGGCATATGGTGGCTACACCTTC
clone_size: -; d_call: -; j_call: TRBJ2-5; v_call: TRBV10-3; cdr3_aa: CAISGGSSETQYF; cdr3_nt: TGTGCCATCAGTGGGGGCTCCTCAGAGACCCAGTACTTC
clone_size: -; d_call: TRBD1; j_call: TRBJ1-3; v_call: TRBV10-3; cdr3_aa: CATSRSGDTSTGRAGNTIYF; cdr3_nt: TGTGCCACCTCCCGAAGTGGAGACACCTCGACAGGGCGGGCTGGAAACACCATATATTTT
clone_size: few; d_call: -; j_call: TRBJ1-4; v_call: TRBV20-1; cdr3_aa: CSASRQVVEKLFF; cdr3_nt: TGCAGTGCTAGCCGACAGGTTGTAGAAAAACTGTTTTTT
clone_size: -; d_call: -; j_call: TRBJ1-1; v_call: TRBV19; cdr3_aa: CASSSSKGTEAFF; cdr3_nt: TGTGCCAGTAGTTCCAGTAAAGGCACTGAAGCTTTCTTT
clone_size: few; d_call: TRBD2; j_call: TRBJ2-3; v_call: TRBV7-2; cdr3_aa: CASSPAGSGGRTDTQYF; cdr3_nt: TGTGCCAGCTCCCCTGCCGGCAGCGGGGGGCGAACAGATACGCAGTATTTT
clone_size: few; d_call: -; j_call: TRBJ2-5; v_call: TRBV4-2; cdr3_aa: CASSQEGRTQETQYF; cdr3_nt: TGTGCCAGCAGCCAAGAGGGACGGACCCAAGAGACCCAGTACTTC
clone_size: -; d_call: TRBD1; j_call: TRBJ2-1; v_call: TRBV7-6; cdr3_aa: CASSLLLPGQGNEQFF; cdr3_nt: TGTGCCAGCAGCTTACTCCTTCCGGGACAGGGGAATGAGCAGTTCTTC
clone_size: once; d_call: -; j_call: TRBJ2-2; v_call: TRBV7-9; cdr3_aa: CASSLRLPWQNTGELFF; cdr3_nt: TGTGCCAGCAGCTTACGCTTGCCTTGGCAGAACACCGGGGAGCTGTTTTTT
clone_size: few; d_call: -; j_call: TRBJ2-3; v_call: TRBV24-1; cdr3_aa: CATSDSPGPRSSSTDTQYF; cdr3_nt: TGTGCCACCAGTGATTCCCCGGGACCACGGAGCTCTAGCACAGATACGCAGTATTTT
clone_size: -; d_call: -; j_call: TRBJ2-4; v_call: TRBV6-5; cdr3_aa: CASSYSRISFQYF; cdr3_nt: TGTGCCAGCAGTTACTCTCGTATCAGCTTTCAGTACTTC
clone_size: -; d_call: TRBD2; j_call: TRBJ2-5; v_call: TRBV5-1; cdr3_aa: CASSLAGSGAETQYF; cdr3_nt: TGCGCCAGCAGCTTGGCCGGTAGCGGGGCGGAGACCCAGTACTTC
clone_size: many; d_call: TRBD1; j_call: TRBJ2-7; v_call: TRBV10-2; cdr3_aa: CASSEFGTGAYEQYF; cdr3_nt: TGCGCCAGCAGTGAGTTCGGGACAGGGGCCTACGAGCAGTACTTC
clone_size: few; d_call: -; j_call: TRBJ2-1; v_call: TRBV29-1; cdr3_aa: CSVEARLDEQFF; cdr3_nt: TGCAGCGTTGAAGCTAGACTCGATGAGCAGTTCTTC
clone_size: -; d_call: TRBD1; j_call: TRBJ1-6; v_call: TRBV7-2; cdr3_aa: CASRTIRDRGTPLHF; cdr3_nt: TGTGCCAGCAGGACTATCCGGGACAGGGGTACACCCCTCCACTTT
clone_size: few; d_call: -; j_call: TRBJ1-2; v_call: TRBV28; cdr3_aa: CASAPNYGYTF; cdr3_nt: TGTGCCAGTGCACCGAACTATGGCTACACCTTC
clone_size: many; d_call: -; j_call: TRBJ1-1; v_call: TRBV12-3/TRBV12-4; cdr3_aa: CASSLAQGNTEAFF; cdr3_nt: TGTGCCAGCAGTTTAGCGCAAGGAAACACTGAAGCTTTCTTT
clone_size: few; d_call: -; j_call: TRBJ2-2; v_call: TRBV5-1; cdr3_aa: CASSFDRIGTGELFF; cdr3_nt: TGCGCCAGCAGCTTTGACAGGATCGGCACCGGGGAGCTGTTTTTT
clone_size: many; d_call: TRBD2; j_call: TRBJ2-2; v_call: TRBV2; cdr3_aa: CASSDLGLAGGPTGELFF; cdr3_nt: TGTGCCAGCAGTGACCTCGGACTAGCGGGGGGGCCCACCGGGGAGCTGTTTTTT
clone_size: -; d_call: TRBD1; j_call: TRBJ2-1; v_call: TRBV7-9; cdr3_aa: CASSSRQGRYNEQFF; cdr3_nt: TGTGCCAGCAGCTCCCGACAGGGGAGGTACAATGAGCAGTTCTTC
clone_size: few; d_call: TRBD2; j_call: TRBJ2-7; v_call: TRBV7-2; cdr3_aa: CASSPVLAGTYEQYF; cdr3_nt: TGTGCCAGCAGCCCTGTACTAGCGGGGACCTACGAGCAGTACTTC
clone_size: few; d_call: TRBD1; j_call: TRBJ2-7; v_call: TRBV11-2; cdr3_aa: CASSFGQGSSYEQYF; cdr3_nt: TGTGCCAGCAGCTTCGGACAGGGGAGCTCCTACGAGCAGTACTTC
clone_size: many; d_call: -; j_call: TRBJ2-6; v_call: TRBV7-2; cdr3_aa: CASSPTGGSGANVLTF; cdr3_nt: TGTGCCAGCAGCCCGACCGGGGGTTCAGGGGCCAACGTCCTGACTTTC
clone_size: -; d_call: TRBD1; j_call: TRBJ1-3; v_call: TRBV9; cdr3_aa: CASSAGQAENTIYF; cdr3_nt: TGTGCCAGCAGCGCGGGACAGGCCGAAAACACCATATATTTT
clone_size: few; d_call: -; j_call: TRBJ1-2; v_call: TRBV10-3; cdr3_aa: CAISVDGTPSDGYTF; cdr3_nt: TGTGCCATCAGTGTGGACGGGACCCCCAGCGACGGCTACACCTTC
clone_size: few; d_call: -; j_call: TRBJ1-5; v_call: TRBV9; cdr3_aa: CASSPGRGDSNQPQHF; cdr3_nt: TGTGCCAGCAGCCCCGGAAGGGGTGATAGCAATCAGCCCCAGCATTTT
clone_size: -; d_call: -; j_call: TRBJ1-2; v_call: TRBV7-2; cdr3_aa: CASRQAGDGYTF; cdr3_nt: TGTGCCAGCAGGCAAGCAGGGGATGGCTACACCTTC
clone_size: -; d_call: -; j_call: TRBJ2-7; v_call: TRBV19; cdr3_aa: CASSIRPLDSEQYF; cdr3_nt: TGTGCCAGTAGTATTCGCCCACTTGACAGCGAGCAGTACTTC
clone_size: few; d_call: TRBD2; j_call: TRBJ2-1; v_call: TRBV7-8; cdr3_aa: CASSLAHGGSVNEQFF; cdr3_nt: TGTGCCAGCAGCTTAGCGCACGGGGGGTCGGTCAATGAGCAGTTCTTC
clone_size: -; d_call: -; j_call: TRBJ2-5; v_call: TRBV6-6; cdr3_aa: CASRRPQAQETQYF; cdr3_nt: TGTGCCAGCAGACGACCCCAAGCCCAAGAGACCCAGTACTTC
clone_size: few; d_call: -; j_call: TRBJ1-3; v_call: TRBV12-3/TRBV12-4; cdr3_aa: CASSPMQGNLAGNTIYF; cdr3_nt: TGTGCCAGCAGTCCTATGCAGGGGAACCTCGCTGGAAACACCATATATTTT